This T cell receptor (beta chain) was recorded in a study of T-cell reconstitution after alpha-beta-depleted transplantation in children (dated by TCRdb to the mid-2010s). For context, the study as a whole: Using TCR repertoire profiling, the study quantitatively followed how T-cell immune reconstitution unfolded in children after TCRalphabeta/CD19-depleted allogeneic hematopoietic cell transplantation. The investigation overall reported the following: Over the following months the frequencies of hyperexpanded clones went down, and after one year T-cell counts and TCRbeta diversity were mostly credited to newly produced T cells. The apparently early alphabetaT-cell count recovery about two months after transplant was reportedly dependent on only several hundred rapidly expanded clones derived from non-depleted graft cells. The high TCRbeta diversity at day 60 in some patients was ascribed to recipient T cells and intrathymic progenitors that had survived conditioning.

About this clonotype itself: The antigen it recognizes is unknown. No base-level quality is on record; no much larger clone is a single base apart.

V is shortened by 3 bases, J by 3 bases, and the region joining them spans 12 bases. CDR1 and CDR2 are drawn from the germline V gene (reference sequence): DFQATT, SNEGSKA. From the cysteine up to the phenylalanine, the CDR3 has a length of 14 residues. Of the read, only the CDR3 DNA is kept; its 42 bases are in frame from base 1. Libraries were prepared through PCR. Reads for this sample came from an Illumina HiSeq 2500. Molecular barcoding was employed in the preparation of TCR libraries, with unique molecular identifiers being used to normalize TCRbeta repertoire quantification. Starting from the raw public reads, TCRdb applied fastp trimming at Q25, assembled clones with MiXCR and retained in-frame beta chains. Every entry covers one CDR3 protein and lists the most common genes and DNA from its rows. Recorded for this sample are approximately 1,000,000 distinct CDR3 sequences; roughly 29% of them occurred a single time. 28% of the sample belongs to the ten largest clones.

The meaning of the sample's treatment or condition label: allogeneic hematopoietic cell transplantation with graft depleted of TCRalphabeta T cells and CD19 B cells. The children who served as transplant recipients had been given grafts of TCRalphabeta/CD19-depleted allogeneic hematopoietic cells. This receptor was taken from a boy in the first two years of life who had a stem cell transplant for SCID, so the T cells may come from the graft donor. Sequenced material: PBMCs, mostly from graft donor cells, taken 360 days after TCRalphabeta/CD19-depleted stem cell transplant. The V and J genes are TRBV20-1 and TRBJ1-5, with the D gene call left open. The DNA reads TGCAGTGCTAGTATGCCGGGTTCCAATCAGCCCCAGCATTTT. Its coded protein is CSASMPGSNQPQHF.